The source of this T cell receptor (beta chain) is a study of blood T cell repertoires in COVID-19. The overall study: T cells, B-cell-depleted T cells, or PBMCs provided the cDNA or gDNA that served as material.

How the authors handled the data: The authors estimated nucleated cell counts from reference gene primer amplification. Clones were sequenced by immunoSEQ multiplex PCR, and TCRdb holds only the in-frame ones, with some missing. V, J and clone size were drawn from that table, and D and trimming were deduced from the DNA. The sample holds 110,000 to 150,000 clones, around 84% seen once. CDR1 and CDR2 (germline): MNHEY, SMNVEV (reference sequence). Trimming took off 3 bases at V and 2 bases at J, with 13 bases between the two ends. CDR3 size: 15 residues. V and J are TRBV27 and TRBJ1-2; possibly TRBD1 for D (5 bases). The TCR sequence derives from a man in his 60s with active or convalescent COVID-19. The sample was peripheral blood. The CDR3 loop reads CASSLGPGGNYGYTF. The CDR3 DNA is TGTGCCAGCAGTTTGGGCCCGGGGGGAAACTATGGCTACACCTTC.